Listed below are T cell receptor beta chains from one sample, sequenced in a study of T-cell reconstitution after alpha-beta-depleted transplantation in children. MiXCR, run by TCRdb on the PCR reads, gives a single entry per CDR3 protein. The table has some 350,000 distinct CDR3 sequences, around 15% seen once. This material consisted of PBMCs, mostly from graft donor cells, taken 360 days after TCRalphabeta/CD19-depleted stem cell transplant. Every receptor here comes from a male patient aged 2 to 10 who had a stem cell transplant for acute lymphoblastic leukemia, so the T cells may come from the graft donor. The CDR3 runs from the conserved cysteine through the conserved F or W. The order of the fields is D gene, V gene, J gene, clone size, CDR3 protein, CDR3 DNA. D genes are given only for firm matches. Size is omitted from some rows. Given values are once, few, many or a class for expanded clones.

>-|TRBV12-3/TRBV12-4|TRBJ2-5|few
CASRTGHRAQYF
TGTGCCAGCAGAACAGGGCATCGGGCCCAGTACTTC
>-|TRBV19|TRBJ2-2|-
CASSIAATTGELFF
TGTGCCAGTAGTATCGCTGCGACCACCGGGGAGCTGTTTTTT
>-|TRBV27|TRBJ1-1|-
CASSLKEYGPEAFF
TGTGCCAGCAGTTTAAAGGAGTACGGTCCTGAAGCTTTCTTT
>TRBD1|TRBV25-1|TRBJ2-5|-
CASSEQGAGTQYF
TGTGCCAGCAGTGAACAGGGGGCAGGAACCCAGTACTTC
>TRBD1|TRBV4-3|TRBJ1-1|few
CASSAGQLNTEAFF
TGCGCCAGCAGCGCGGGACAGCTGAACACTGAAGCTTTCTTT
>-|TRBV6-5|TRBJ1-2|-
CASSYTRGAHYTF
TGTGCCAGCAGTTACACACGTGGGGCCCACTACACCTTC
>TRBD2|TRBV12-3/TRBV12-4|TRBJ2-2|-
CASSRGGLAVRGELFF
TGTGCCAGCAGCAGAGGGGGACTAGCGGTCCGGGGGGAGCTGTTTTTT
>TRBD2|TRBV4-3|TRBJ2-1|-
CASSQEYRIRGGYNEQFF
TGCGCCAGCAGCCAAGAGTATCGGATCCGCGGGGGCTACAATGAGCAGTTCTTC
>-|TRBV9|TRBJ2-7|-
CASSPYPSSYEQYF
TGTGCCAGCAGCCCCTATCCTAGCTCCTACGAGCAGTACTTC
>TRBD2|TRBV12-3/TRBV12-4|TRBJ2-1|-
CASSLALGSGLYNEQFF
TGTGCCAGCAGTTTAGCGCTTGGTAGCGGGCTATACAATGAGCAGTTCTTC
>TRBD1|TRBV29-1|TRBJ2-5|-
CSAGTVETQYF
TGCAGCGCTGGGACAGTCGAGACCCAGTACTTC
>-|TRBV27|TRBJ2-5|many
CASSGGTEKETQYF
TGTGCCAGCAGTGGAGGGACGGAAAAAGAGACCCAGTACTTC
>TRBD2|TRBV20-1|TRBJ2-1|few
CSARDRGTSGAYNEQFF
TGCAGTGCTAGAGATAGGGGGACTAGCGGAGCCTACAATGAGCAGTTCTTC
>TRBD2|TRBV25-1|TRBJ2-7|-
CASSESGGGPGQYF
TGTGCCAGCAGTGAATCGGGGGGAGGGCCTGGGCAGTACTTC
>TRBD2|TRBV27|TRBJ2-5|few
CASRAGGPVQTQYF
TGTGCCAGCAGAGCGGGAGGGCCGGTCCAGACCCAGTACTTC
>-|TRBV12-3/TRBV12-4|TRBJ1-1|few
CASSLGVGRGTEAFF
TGTGCCAGCAGTTTAGGTGTGGGGCGAGGGACTGAAGCTTTCTTT
>-|TRBV7-8|TRBJ2-3|many
CASSLRRTDTQYF
TGTGCCAGCAGCTTAAGAAGAACAGATACGCAGTATTTT
>-|TRBV6-1|TRBJ2-1|few
CASSGGGINEQFF
TGTGCCAGCTCAGGGGGGGGGATCAATGAGCAGTTCTTC
>-|TRBV7-9|TRBJ2-3|once
CASSARLPSTDTQYF
TGTGCCAGCAGCGCGAGACTACCTAGCACAGATACGCAGTATTTT
>-|TRBV18|TRBJ2-7|-
CASSPNRDEQYF
TGTGCCAGCTCACCCAATAGGGACGAGCAGTACTTC
>-|TRBV12-3/TRBV12-4|TRBJ1-6|many
CASTRRGYNSPLHF
TGTGCCAGCACCCGGCGCGGTTACAATTCACCCCTCCACTTT
>-|TRBV6-1|TRBJ2-2|few
CASSLVRWTGELFF
TGTGCCAGCTCACTAGTTCGATGGACCGGGGAGCTGTTTTTT
>-|TRBV29-1|TRBJ2-3|few
CSVEDSWGDTQYF
TGCAGCGTTGAAGATTCGTGGGGGGATACGCAGTATTTT
>-|TRBV11-2|TRBJ2-2|-
CASSLDPLGELFF
TGTGCCAGCAGCTTAGATCCCCTTGGGGAGCTGTTTTTT
>-|TRBV3-1|TRBJ2-2|-
CASSQGPQGTGELFF
TGTGCCAGCAGCCAGGGCCCGCAGGGCACCGGGGAGCTGTTTTTT
>-|TRBV2|TRBJ2-7|-
CASSDDRLDHYEQYF
TGTGCCAGCAGTGACGATAGACTGGACCACTACGAGCAGTACTTC
>TRBD1|TRBV20-1|TRBJ1-4|-
CSVTGGSSEKLFF
TGCAGTGTTACAGGGGGGAGTAGTGAAAAACTGTTTTTT
>-|TRBV30|TRBJ1-1|-
CAWMDSLYTEAFF
TGTGCCTGGATGGACAGTTTGTACACTGAAGCTTTCTTT
>-|TRBV7-2|TRBJ1-3|-
CASSSRAGDTIYF
TGTGCCAGCAGCTCGCGGGCAGGAGACACCATATATTTT
>-|TRBV4-3|TRBJ2-3|-
CASSPAETDTQYF
TGCGCCAGCAGCCCGGCAGAAACAGATACGCAGTATTTT
>TRBD2|TRBV4-2|TRBJ2-1|-
CASSQEDWLAGGGNEQFF
TGTGCCAGCAGCCAAGAGGATTGGCTAGCGGGAGGAGGCAATGAGCAGTTCTTC
>-|TRBV7-9|TRBJ2-5|many
CASSLGDIISETQYF
TGTGCCAGCAGCTTAGGCGACATAATTTCAGAGACCCAGTACTTC
>TRBD1|TRBV28|TRBJ2-3|-
CASPPRGTSTDTQYF
TGTGCCAGCCCCCCCAGGGGGACGTCCACAGATACGCAGTATTTT
>-|TRBV27|TRBJ2-1|-
CASTAGQSPNEQFF
TGTGCCAGCACTGCCGGGCAATCCCCCAATGAGCAGTTCTTC
>TRBD2|TRBV28|TRBJ2-5|-
CASNPHISPGGETQYF
TGTGCCAGCAACCCCCATATTAGCCCGGGAGGAGAGACCCAGTACTTC
>-|TRBV5-1|TRBJ2-1|few
CASSSTPTRQFF
TGCGCCAGCAGCTCGACCCCAACGAGGCAGTTCTTC
>-|TRBV11-3|TRBJ2-2|-
CAFLGQPYTGELFF
TGTGCCTTCTTGGGGCAGCCTTACACCGGGGAGCTGTTTTTT
>TRBD2|TRBV9|TRBJ2-1|-
CASSTRLAGGWDEQFF
TGTGCCAGCAGCACACGACTAGCGGGAGGGTGGGATGAGCAGTTCTTC
>TRBD2|TRBV4-1|TRBJ2-2|few
CASSPSHLSGRAGELFF
TGCGCCAGCAGCCCGAGCCACCTTAGCGGGAGGGCAGGGGAGCTGTTTTTT
>-|TRBV12-3/TRBV12-4|TRBJ2-1|few
CASSLRTVGVQASNEQFF
TGTGCCAGCAGTTTGAGAACCGTTGGAGTTCAGGCTTCCAATGAGCAGTTCTTC
>TRBD1|TRBV12-3/TRBV12-4|TRBJ2-4|many
CASSFRRGQGAGSRAKNIQYF
TGTGCCAGCAGTTTCAGAAGAGGGCAGGGGGCTGGAAGTAGGGCCAAAAACATTCAGTACTTC
>-|TRBV20-1|TRBJ2-5|-
CSAAVTGQETQYF
TGCAGTGCGGCCGTGACAGGACAAGAGACCCAGTACTTC
>-|TRBV2|TRBJ2-7|-
CARLQGRGTCEQYF
TGTGCCAGACTACAGGGTAGGGGAACTTGCGAGCAGTACTTC
>-|TRBV29-1|TRBJ1-1|many
CSVVDLKAFF
TGCAGCGTTGTAGACCTTAAAGCTTTCTTT
>-|TRBV18|TRBJ1-1|once
CASSLESGANSKAFF
TGTGCCAGCTCACTAGAGTCAGGAGCCAACAGTAAAGCTTTCTTT
>TRBD2|TRBV10-3|TRBJ2-1|few
CAMGLAGGNEQFF
TGTGCCATGGGACTAGCGGGAGGGAATGAGCAGTTCTTC
>-|TRBV30|TRBJ1-4|-
CAWSVGGPRRLFF
TGTGCCTGGAGTGTCGGCGGGCCCCGGCGACTGTTTTTT
>TRBD1|TRBV28|TRBJ1-3|-
CASSLAGTGTGNTIYF
TGTGCCAGCAGTTTGGCCGGGACAGGGACTGGAAACACCATATATTTT
>TRBD2|TRBV5-1|TRBJ2-1|few
CASSKGLAGSSYNEQFF
TGCGCCAGCAGCAAGGGACTAGCGGGGAGTTCTTACAATGAGCAGTTCTTC
>-|TRBV20-1|TRBJ2-1|many
CSAREQEEKNEQFF
TGCAGTGCTAGAGAACAGGAGGAAAAGAATGAGCAGTTCTTC
>TRBD1|TRBV29-1|TRBJ1-2|-
CSVWDREGYGYTF
TGCAGCGTCTGGGACAGGGAGGGATATGGCTACACCTTC
>-|TRBV12-3/TRBV12-4|TRBJ1-4|-
CASSFTATNEKLFF
TGTGCCAGCAGTTTTACCGCAACTAATGAAAAACTGTTTTTT
>-|TRBV29-1|TRBJ2-1|many
CSVEAASYNEQFF
TGCAGCGTTGAGGCAGCCTCGTACAATGAGCAGTTCTTC
>TRBD1|TRBV12-5|TRBJ1-5|-
CASGKGGIGQPQHF
TGTGCTAGTGGTAAAGGGGGCATCGGTCAGCCCCAGCATTTT
>-|TRBV7-9|TRBJ2-7|-
CATGGEGRSYEQYF
TGTGCCACCGGTGGGGAAGGGAGGTCCTACGAGCAGTACTTC
>-|TRBV4-1|TRBJ2-7|many
CASSQDQSGTVGEQYF
TGCGCCAGCAGCCAAGATCAAAGCGGAACGGTCGGCGAGCAGTACTTC
>TRBD2|TRBV4-3|TRBJ2-5|many
CASSQRIAGGGETQYF
TGCGCCAGCAGCCAACGAATAGCGGGAGGTGGGGAGACCCAGTACTTC
>-|TRBV7-2|TRBJ1-3|few
CASSFFGSRGGNTIYF
TGTGCCAGCAGCTTTTTTGGGTCGCGGGGCGGAAACACCATATATTTT
>TRBD1|TRBV4-3|TRBJ2-7|few
CASSQGADRRSSYEQYF
TGCGCCAGCAGCCAAGGAGCGGACAGGCGATCCTCCTACGAGCAGTACTTC